This T cell receptor (beta chain) stems from a study of PD-1 blockade in classical Hodgkin lymphoma. Study context: Once every 2 weeks, patients received intravenous nivolumab at 3 mg/kg. The study's findings and limits: Similar baseline diversity was found in complete responders and newly diagnosed patients.

Trimming cost V 6 bases and J 5 bases, with 13 bases left between them. The CDR3 has 12 residues. CDR1 and CDR2 (germline): SQVTM, ANQGSEA. All the patients suffered relapse after autologous stem cell transplantation, and brentuximab vedotin exposure differed. The patients, who had relapsed/refractory classical Hodgkin lymphoma, achieved best responses of complete response, partial response or progressive disease. Regarding this clone: As yet, its antigen is unknown.

Sequencing was performed with immunoSEQ multiplex PCR; in TCRdb, only in-frame clones are kept and a portion is missing. Among around 66,000 clones listed, 85% to 90% were seen once. This chain links TRBV29-1 with TRBJ2-5; TRBD2 is a possible D gene (5 bases). The starting material was peripheral blood mononuclear cells (PBMCs), obtained at baseline. The origin of this receptor is a human donor with classical Hodgkin lymphoma. CDR3 sequence reads: CSVGLNRETQYF. The CDR3 nucleotides are TGCAGCGTAGGACTCAATAGGGAGACCCAGTACTTC.